The 9 T cell receptor beta chains below all came from one sample that was sequenced in a study of Ad26.COV2.S vaccination and SARS-CoV-2 variants. Repertoires were generated with immunoSEQ multiplex PCR, while TCRdb's copy carries only in-frame clones and drops some. The sample consists of over 130,000 clones, around 86% of them appearing once. This specimen consisted of peripheral blood, obtained after recovery from COVID-19. These receptors came from a human donor who had recovered from COVID-19.

This chain connects TRBV4-3 to TRBJ2-7, with no clear D. The CDR3 contains 17 residues. With 1 base removed from V and 0 bases from J, the gap between germline ends came to 16 bases. Germline assignment: CDR1 LGHNA and CDR2 YSLEER. CDR3 in amino acids: CASSQALSTKGSYEQYF. CDR3 bases: TGCGCCAGCAGCCAAGCCCTATCAACGAAGGGCTCCTACGAGCAGTACTTC.

This sequence joins TRBV12-3 or TRBV12-4 and TRBJ2-1, with a weak D call TRBD2 (5 bases). V was trimmed by 5 bases and J by 9 bases, leaving 14 bases between them. The CDR3 contains 13 residues. CDR3 residues: CASSPSLGTEQFF. In nucleotides, the CDR3 is TGTGCCAGCAGTCCTAGCCTAGGTACTGAGCAGTTCTTC.

The chain has TRBV18 and TRBJ1-1, with a tentative D call TRBD1 (6 bases). CDR1 and CDR2 from the germline V gene are KGHSH and LQKENI. The CDR3 has 14 amino acids. V lost 5 bases and J 5 bases, leaving 15 bases between the germline ends. This CDR3 reads CASSAGTPDTEAFF. The CDR3 DNA is TGTGCCAGCTCAGCCGGGACACCGGATACTGAAGCTTTCTTT.

This clone was picked up one time. The chain combines TRBV6-1 with TRBJ1-5, with TRBD1 matching over 7 bases. The CDR3 contains 15 residues. Germline trimming cut 2 bases from V and 5 bases from J; bases unmatched to any gene: 6. Germline lookup yields CDR1 MNHNS and CDR2 SASEGT. In nucleotides, the CDR3 is TGTGCCAGCAGTGAACGTAGGGGGCGGTATCAGCCCCAGCATTTT. This gives the protein CASSERRGRYQPQHF.

The genes are TRBV6-2 or TRBV6-3 and TRBJ2-1; D is ambiguous. The germline CDR1 and CDR2 sequences are MNHEY and SVGEGT. The CDR3 is made up of 13 amino acids. Between the trimmed V and J ends, which lost 5 bases and 4 bases, there was a span of 9 bases. The CDR3 DNA follows: TGTGCCAGCAGTCAAACTGCATACAATGAGCAGTTCTTC. This encodes CASSQTAYNEQFF.

The J gene is TRBJ2-2, the V gene TRBV29-1, with TRBD2 identical over 10 bases. This CDR3 region has 17 residues. Germline values: CDR1 SQVTM, CDR2 ANQGSEA. V lost 2 bases, J lost 5 bases, and 11 bases stayed unmatched. CDR3 nucleotides: TGCAGCGTTGAAATAAGGACAAGCGGGGGGGCGACCGGGGAGCTGTTTTTT. Translation: CSVEIRTSGGATGELFF.

The chain links TRBV29-1 to TRBJ1-4; 7 bases are shared with TRBD1. With 4 bases clipped from V and 14 bases from J, the junction kept 7 bases outside the gene matches. Germline assignment: CDR1 SQVTM and CDR2 ANQGSEA. The CDR3 runs to 11 residues. The CDR3 DNA reads as TGCAGCGTTGTTCTTCCGACAGGGCTGTTTTTT. Translating it yields CSVVLPTGLFF. The full variable domain, completed using reference TRBV29-1 and TRBJ1-4, is SAVISQKPSRDICQRGTSLTIQCQVDSQVTMMFWYRQQPGQSLTLIATANQGSEATYESGFVIDKFPISRPNLTFSTLTVSNMSPEDSSIYLCSVVLPTGLFFGSGTQLSVL.

This clone came up once. The J gene is TRBJ2-3, the V gene TRBV13; D gene ambiguous. V was cut by 5 bases and J by 3 bases, with 6 bases left in between. The germline V gene has CDR1 PRHDT and CDR2 FYEKMQ (reference sequence). The CDR3 loop spans 12 amino acids. This CDR3 reads CASSTETDTQYF. The CDR3 DNA sequence: TGTGCCAGCAGCACCGAAACAGATACGCAGTATTTT.

This chain links TRBV18 with TRBJ1-1; 7 positions match TRBD1. Trimming cost V 3 bases and J 3 bases; bases outside gene matches: 7. CDR3 length: 15 amino acids. The germline CDR1 and CDR2 sequences are KGHSH and LQKENI. In nucleotides, the CDR3 is TGTGCCAGCTCACCGGAGGGGGCGGAGTACACTGAAGCTTTCTTT. It is translated as CASSPEGAEYTEAFF. The full variable domain, with the rest looked up from reference TRBV18 and TRBJ1-1, is NAGVMQNPRHLVRRRGQEARLRCSPMKGHSHVYWYRQLPEEGLKFMVYLQKENIIDESGMPKERFSAEFPKEGPSILRIQQVVRGDSAAYFCASSPEGAEYTEAFFGQGTRLTVV.